This T cell receptor beta chain was sequenced for a study of chemoradiotherapy in HPV16-positive cancers. Study context: A couple of HPV16-positive patients' cells yielded candidate HPV-specific clones and common motifs.

This clone was seen just once. The antigen remains undetermined. Whole-study findings and limits: For HPV16-positive patients, expanding HPV-responsive T cells associated with longer recurrence-free survival. Non-HPV-specific T cells did not expand in tumors during treatment, whereas candidate HPV-specific clones and E7-related motifs did.

The V end was cut by 8 bases, the J end by 2 bases, with 11 bases between. Germline lookup yields CDR1 SQVTM and CDR2 ANQGSEA. The CDR3 has 12 amino acids. The repertoire was sequenced with immunoSEQ multiplex PCR; TCRdb's copy has only in-frame clones and lacks some. The sample yields about 2,500 clones, over 75% seen once. The chain joins TRBV29-1 to TRBJ2-3; D uncertain. The sequencing here drew on tumor tissue, taken from a patient who underwent chemoradiotherapy. This sequence originates from a human donor with HPV-associated anogenital cancer. The CDR3: CSHKGNTDTQYF. The CDR3 nucleotides are TGCAGCCACAAAGGAAACACAGATACGCAGTATTTT.